These 32 T cell receptor beta chains were sequenced from one sample in a study of glioma-infiltrating T cells. Amplification of TCR alpha and beta CDR3 regions from RNA used iRepertoire nested multiplex PCR. TCRdb fed the multiplex PCR reads into MiXCR, producing one record per CDR3 protein. The sample consists of some 100,000 distinct CDR3 sequences, 20% to 25% of them appearing once. The sequencing input was glioma tissue, nonneoplastic brain tissue, or PBMCs (not recorded which). These receptors all come from a human donor with low-grade glioma or glioblastoma, undergoing nonglioma brain surgery, or in good health (not recorded which).

The CDR3 region is CATSQSDRGTYEQYF. The CDR3 nucleotides are TGTGCCACCTCTCAAAGCGACAGGGGTACTTACGAGCAGTACTTC. The V and J genes are TRBV19 and TRBJ2-7; 8 positions agree with TRBD1. The CDR3 has 15 residues. The junction had 15 bases not matched to a gene; V was cut back by 10 bases and J by 4 bases. The germline CDR1 and CDR2 sequences are LNHDA and SQIVND (reference sequence).

Comment on this clonotype: A read error is possible here, since a much larger clone lies one base away. The chain recombines TRBV29-1 with TRBJ2-7; TRBD2 matches at 10 bases. The ends lost 6 bases at V and 2 bases at J; junction bases unmatched: 7. From germline, CDR1 is SQVTM and CDR2 ANQGSEA. The CDR3 has 14 residues. CDR3 region: CSVRSSGSTYEQYF. The CDR3 DNA reads TGCAGCGTCCGTTCTAGCGGGAGCACCTACGAGCAGTACTTC.

This clonotype was counted only a few times. J is TRBJ1-3 and V is TRBV12-3 or TRBV12-4; perhaps TRBD1 as D (5 bases). CDR3 length: 16 residues. The ends were cut back, 4 bases at V and 0 bases at J, with 13 bases in the middle. The CDR3 DNA sequence: TGTGCCAGCAGTTCCAGACAGATTTACTCTGGAAACACCATATATTTT. Amino acid sequence: CASSSRQIYSGNTIYF.

As concerns this clonotype: A much larger clone is a single base away; this may be a read error. The chain combines TRBV7-2 with TRBJ2-4; perhaps TRBD2 as D (6 bases). The V and J ends lost 4 bases and 6 bases respectively, with 13 bases between them. Germline V gives CDR1 SGHTA, CDR2 FQGNSA. The CDR3 consists of 14 residues. CDR3 sequence reads: CASSSRGGTNIQYF. The CDR3 DNA is TGTGCCAGCAGCTCTCGGGGCGGGACAAACATTCAGTACTTC.

This clonotype came up many times. CDR3 DNA sequence: TGTGCCAGCGTACAGAGTCTCTATGGCTACACCTTC. It is translated as CASVQSLYGYTF. The chain recombines TRBV2 with TRBJ1-2; D not certain. Germline CDR1 is SNHLY and CDR2 is FYNNEI. The CDR3 extends over 12 amino acids. Trimming shortened V by 8 bases and J by 4 bases, and 11 bases separated the two germline ends.

This chain links TRBV14 with TRBJ2-1; weak D call: TRBD2 (6 bases). Germline lookup yields CDR1 SGHDN and CDR2 FVKESK. Trimming took off 4 bases at V and 6 bases at J, with 13 bases between the two ends. The CDR3 is 14 amino acids. The CDR3 bases are TGTGCCAGCAGCCCTGCCGGGCGGGGCAATGAGCAGTTCTTC. As protein: CASSPAGRGNEQFF.

Points on this clonotype: This CDR3 fails to terminate in the conserved phenylalanine or tryptophan, so it likely reflects a read error. This rearrangement joins TRBV6-6 to TRBJ1-1; no clear D. CDR3 length equals 12 residues. Germline V gene lookup returns CDR1 MNHNY and CDR2 SVGAGI (reference sequence). Trimming took off 9 bases at V and 8 bases at J, with 16 bases between the two ends. The CDR3 loop reads CASSYVPGEAFY. The CDR3 region has the DNA TGTGCCAGTAGCTACGTGCCGGGGGAAGCTTTCTAT.

This clonotype appeared many times. The chain combines TRBV18 with TRBJ1-5, with D uncertain. V was trimmed by 0 bases and J by 5 bases, leaving 14 bases between them. Germline V gene sequence: CDR1 KGHSH, CDR2 LQKENI. The CDR3 has 16 amino acids. CDR3 loop: CASSPPMDPIHQPQHF. The CDR3 DNA reads as TGTGCCAGCTCACCACCTATGGACCCTATACATCAGCCCCAGCATTTT.

Ten or more counts support this clonotype. The chain recombines TRBV4-3 with TRBJ2-3; 7 positions match TRBD2. Germline CDR1 is LGHNA and CDR2 is YSLEER. V gave up 2 bases and J gave up 5 bases; unmatched junction bases: 4. The CDR3 runs 14 residues. The CDR3 coding sequence is TGCGCCAGCAGCCAACAGCGGGGTATAGATACGCAGTATTTT. It translates to CASSQQRGIDTQYF.

This clonotype was counted many times. The chain links TRBV9 to TRBJ2-3; 9 bases match TRBD1. Looked up from germline, CDR1 is SGDLS and CDR2 is YYNGEE. The length of the CDR3 is 15 residues. The V and J ends lost 4 bases and 2 bases, in that order; junction bases with no gene match: 5. The CDR3 reads CASSTRDRVTDTQYF. The CDR3 nucleotides read TGTGCCAGCAGCACCCGGGACAGGGTCACAGATACGCAGTATTTT.

V is TRBV7-3 and J is TRBJ1-2, with 7 bases identical to TRBD1. The CDR3 extends over 16 amino acids. V dropped 4 bases and J dropped 6; count of bases not matched to a gene: 14. The germline V gene has CDR1 SGHTA and CDR2 FQGTGA. In DNA form, the CDR3 reads TGTGCCAGCAGCTCTACGGGACAGCTTGACCCGAATGGCTACACCTTC. Its translation is CASSSTGQLDPNGYTF.

The V call is TRBV27, the J call TRBJ2-1; TRBD2 matches 14 bases. The CDR3 length is 16 residues. Germline V gene data show CDR1 as MNHEY and CDR2 as SMNVEV (reference sequence). Trimming removed 0 bases from V and 6 bases from J; junction bases left unmatched: 1. The CDR3 sequence is CASSLSGLAGVNEQFF. The CDR3, as DNA: TGTGCCAGCAGTTTATCGGGACTAGCGGGGGTCAATGAGCAGTTCTTC.

This clonotype has more than one count but fewer than ten. V and J are TRBV5-1 and TRBJ1-5; D ambiguous. Trimming pared 0 bases from V and 5 bases from J, leaving 9 bases between. CDR1 SGHRS and CDR2 YFSETQ come from the germline V gene. This CDR3 has 14 residues. This CDR3 reads CASSLGGSDQPQHF. The DNA for the CDR3 is TGCGCCAGCAGCTTGGGAGGGAGCGATCAGCCCCAGCATTTT.

This clonotype was counted ten times or more. The rearrangement uses TRBV6-2 or TRBV6-3 and TRBJ2-7; D remains ambiguous. V shed 2 bases and J shed 4 bases, with 6 bases lying between them. CDR1 is MNHEY and CDR2 is SVGEGT in the germline V gene. This CDR3 is 12 amino acids long. The CDR3 DNA sequence: TGTGCCAGCAGTTACGTTTGGTACGAGCAGTACTTC. It is translated as CASSYVWYEQYF.

This sequence joins TRBV20-1 and TRBJ1-1; weak D call: TRBD1 (6 bases). Per germline, CDR1 DFQATT and CDR2 SNEGSKA (reference sequence). CDR3 length: 14 amino acids. Trimming shortened V by 1 base and J by 7 bases, and 16 bases separated the two germline ends. The CDR3 DNA reads as TGCAGTGCTAGAGTGGCAGGGGCGGGCGGTGAAGCTTTCTTT. Protein sequence: CSARVAGAGGEAFF.

Points on this clonotype: The germline gene is not matched at one end of the junction; a read error may be the cause. The chain carries TRBV6-1 and TRBJ1-1, with D possibly being TRBD1 (5 bases). Per the germline V gene, CDR1 is MNHNS and CDR2 is SASEGT. This CDR3 region has 13 residues. Here the CDR3 reads CASSEKDTRGAVF. CDR3 sequence (DNA): TGTGCCAGCAGCGAGAAGGACACTAGGGGAGCTGTCTTT.

With respect to this clonotype: This may be a read error: a much more frequent sequence differs by one nucleotide. This chain links TRBV25-1 with TRBJ1-1; D perhaps matches TRBD1 (5 bases). Per the germline V gene, CDR1 is MGHDK and CDR2 is SYGVNS. This CDR3 is built from 21 residues. CDR3 in amino acids: CASSGPGGGGTQTRLNIEAFF. DNA for the CDR3: TGTGCCAGCAGTGGACCCGGCGGGGGTGGGACCCAGACCAGATTGAACATTGAAGCTTTCTTT.

The J gene is TRBJ2-1, the V gene TRBV30; 12 positions match TRBD1. CDR1 is GTSNPN, CDR2 SVGIG, per germline (reference sequence). The CDR3 runs to 13 residues. V trimming: 4 bases; J trimming: 9 bases; junction bases outside the gene matches: 4. The CDR3 nucleotides are TGTGCCTGGAAGGGACAGGGGGCTGGTGAGCAGTTCTTC. Its translation: CAWKGQGAGEQFF.

This clonotype was seen repeatedly, ten times or more. V gene TRBV4-3 combines with J gene TRBJ2-7; the D is unclear. Germline CDR1 LGHNA, CDR2 YSLEER. V was pared by 0 bases and J by 3 bases, with 9 bases between. The CDR3 is 14 residues long. The CDR3 DNA sequence: TGCGCCAGCAGCCAAGATTTTGGAGTCTACGAGCAGTACTTC. Translation gives CASSQDFGVYEQYF.

This clonotype showed up many times. The rearrangement uses TRBV28 and TRBJ2-3, with TRBD1 matching over 7 bases. Trimming removed 6 bases from V and 2 bases from J; junction bases left unmatched: 14. The CDR3 is 17 residues long. In germline, CDR1 is MDHEN, CDR2 SYDVKM. This CDR3 is CASRITKAGGYTDTQYF. In nucleotides, the CDR3 is TGTGCCAGCAGAATAACCAAGGCAGGGGGTTACACAGATACGCAGTATTTT.

This clonotype was recorded at least ten times. CDR3 nucleotides: TGCAGTGCTAGAGCTCCGGGGAAAACCTACGAGCAGTACTTC. It encodes CSARAPGKTYEQYF. V is TRBV20-1 and J is TRBJ2-7, with D maybe TRBD2 (5 bases). V was clipped by 1 base and J by 2 bases, with 12 bases between them. The CDR3 spans 14 residues. CDR1 and CDR2 (germline): DFQATT, SNEGSKA (reference sequence).

This clonotype occurred many times. An end of the junction differs from the germline gene, which may be a read error. V usage is TRBV24-1 and J usage is TRBJ2-1; TRBD1 or TRBD2 may be the D gene (6 bases each). CDR1 and CDR2 (germline): KGHDR, SFDVKD. CDR3 length equals 15 residues. The CDR3 nucleotides read TGTGCCACCAGTGAAGGGGGGTCATCCTACAATGGGCAGTTCTTC. Translation: CATSEGGSSYNGQFF.

This clonotype was counted between two and nine times. The chain combines TRBV2 with TRBJ2-3, with TRBD2 matching over 13 bases. CDR1 is SNHLY and CDR2 is FYNNEI in the germline V gene. Losses at the gene ends were 9 bases for V and 2 bases for J; bases not matched to a gene: 2. The CDR3 spans 14 residues. The CDR3 coding sequence is TGTGCCAGGGGACTAGCGGGGTACACAGATACGCAGTATTTT. Amino acid sequence: CARGLAGYTDTQYF. The variable domain in full, with the rest retrieved from reference TRBV2 and TRBJ2-3, is EPEVTQTPSHQVTQMGQEVILRCVPISNHLYFYWYRQILGQKVEFLVSFYNNEISEKSEIFDDQFSVERPDGSNFTLKIRSTKLEDSAMYFCARGLAGYTDTQYFGPGTRLTVL.

This clonotype was detected ten times or more. The chain is built from TRBV7-2 and TRBJ2-5; TRBD1 might be the D (5 bases). Germline CDR1 is SGHTA and CDR2 is FQGNSA. This CDR3 region has 14 residues. V was trimmed by 0 bases and J by 1 base, leaving 6 bases between them. CDR3 DNA: TGTGCCAGCAGCTTAGCAGGGGCCCAAGAGACCCAGTACTTC. Amino acid sequence: CASSLAGAQETQYF.

This clonotype has a count of ten or more. The genes are TRBV27 and TRBJ1-6; TRBD1 matches 7 bases. Germline V gene sequence: CDR1 MNHEY, CDR2 SMNVEV (reference sequence). The length of the CDR3 is 16 residues. V was clipped by 0 bases and J by 10 bases; unmatched bases: 9. The CDR3 DNA reads TGTGCCAGCAGTTTATCCGACAGGGACTTATACTCACCCCTCCACTTT. It translates to CASSLSDRDLYSPLHF.

This clonotype was picked up many times. The chain recombines TRBV4-3 with TRBJ2-3, with 9 bases matching TRBD2. The CDR3 is 17 residues long. The V and J ends lost 0 bases and 4 bases, in that order; junction bases with no gene match: 8. Germline V gives CDR1 LGHNA, CDR2 YSLEER. CDR3 bases: TGCGCCAGCAGCCAAGATCCCCCGTCTAGCGGGGCAGATACGCAGTATTTT. Amino acid sequence: CASSQDPPSSGADTQYF.

This clonotype was counted ten times or more. J is TRBJ2-1 and V is TRBV5-1; 10 nucleotides match TRBD2. After removal of 0 bases from V and 9 bases from J, the junction contained 3 bases not matched to a gene. The CDR3 sequence is 14 residues long. The germline gives CDR1 SGHRS, CDR2 YFSETQ. The CDR3 is CASSLVTSGAEQFF. In DNA form, the CDR3 reads TGCGCCAGCAGCTTGGTAACTAGCGGGGCTGAGCAGTTCTTC.

Here the CDR3 reads CSAKGRRQPQHF. The CDR3 nucleotides are TGCAGTGCTAAGGGACGACGACAGCCCCAGCATTTT. This rearrangement joins TRBV20-1 to TRBJ1-5, with a possible D match to TRBD1 (5 bases). V dropped 4 bases and J dropped 7 bases, with 11 bases sitting between them. In germline, CDR1 is DFQATT, CDR2 SNEGSKA (reference sequence). CDR3 length: 12 residues.

For this clonotype: One base away lies a much larger clone, so this may be a sequencing read error. The V gene is TRBV7-8, the J gene TRBJ1-5, with 8 bases aligning to TRBD1. This CDR3 comprises 15 residues. Germline assignment: CDR1 SGHVS and CDR2 FQNEAQ. Germline trimming cut 1 base from V and 6 bases from J; bases unmatched to any gene: 5. The CDR3 DNA sequence: TGTGCCAGCAGCTTAGGGGGGACAGGAGTTCAGCCCCAGCATTTT. Translated, it gives CASSLGGTGVQPQHF.

Comment on this clonotype: A read error may explain this, as a much larger clone is one base away. This chain links TRBV7-2 with TRBJ2-1, with 7 nucleotides matching TRBD2. The V gene's germline CDR1 is SGHTA and CDR2 FQGNSA. The CDR3 sequence is 16 residues long. The CDR3 coding sequence is TGTGCCAGAAGCTTAGTTGGGACTACAGCTAACAATGAGCAGTTCTTC. The encoded protein is CARSLVGTTANNEQFF. Filled out from reference TRBV7-2 and TRBJ2-1, the complete variable domain reads GAGVSQSPSNKVTEKGKDVELRCDPISGHTALYWYRQSLGQGLEFLIYFQGNSAPDKSGLPSDRFSAERTGGSVSTLTIQRTQQEDSAVYLCARSLVGTTANNEQFFGPGTRLTVL.

Notes on this clonotype: In this CDR3 the conserved last residue, phenylalanine or tryptophan, is missing, so a read error is likely. The limits of the CDR3 on the DNA are not certain, so only TCRdb's listed CDR3 is given. The V gene is TRBV6-5, the J gene TRBJ1-1; the DNA was not compared with TRBD1, the D call given in the table. Ends included, the CDR3 has 13 residues. From germline, CDR1 is MNHEY and CDR2 SVGAGI. CDR3 protein: CARSYQGKNEDFV.

This clonotype was counted only a few times. The V call is TRBV5-1, the J call TRBJ1-2, with D unresolved. CDR3 length: 13 residues. V lost 1 base to trimming and J lost 8 bases, with 12 bases between them. Per the germline V gene, CDR1 is SGHRS and CDR2 is YFSETQ. The CDR3 region is CASSLSIGRGYTF. The CDR3 DNA follows: TGCGCCAGCAGCTTGTCTATCGGGCGAGGCTACACCTTC.